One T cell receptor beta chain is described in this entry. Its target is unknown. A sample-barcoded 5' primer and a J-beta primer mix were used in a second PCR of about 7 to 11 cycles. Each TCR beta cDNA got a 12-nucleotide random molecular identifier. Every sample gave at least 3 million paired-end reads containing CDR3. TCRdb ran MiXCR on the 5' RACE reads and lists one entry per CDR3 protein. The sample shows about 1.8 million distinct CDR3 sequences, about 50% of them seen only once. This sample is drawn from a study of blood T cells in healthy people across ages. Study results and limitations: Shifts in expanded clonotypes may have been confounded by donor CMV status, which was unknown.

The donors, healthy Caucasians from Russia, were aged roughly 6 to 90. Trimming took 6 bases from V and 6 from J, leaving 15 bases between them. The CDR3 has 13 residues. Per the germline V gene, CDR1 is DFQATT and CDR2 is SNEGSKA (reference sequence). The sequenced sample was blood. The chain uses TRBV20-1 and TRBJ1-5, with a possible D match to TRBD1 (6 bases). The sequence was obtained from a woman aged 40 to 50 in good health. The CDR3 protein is CSARKGVGQPQHF. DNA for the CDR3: TGCAGTGCCCGAAAGGGGGTCGGTCAGCCCCAGCATTTT.